At least ten counts were recorded for the clone carrying this TCR beta chain. Its antigen is not known. This CDR3 is built from 15 residues. Trimming removed 1 base from V and 5 bases from J; junction bases left unmatched: 5. Germline values: CDR1 SGHAT, CDR2 FQNNGV. From the multiplex PCR reads, TCRdb called clonotypes with MiXCR, one entry per CDR3 protein. In the table there are 55,000 to 75,000 distinct CDR3 sequences, around 43% of which are singletons. The sample is drawn from a study of breast tumors, draining lymph nodes, adjacent tissues. Study-wide results and caveats: Tumor TCR diversity was below lymph nodes but above nontumor tissue.

This chain links TRBV11-2 with TRBJ1-2; 9 bases align to TRBD1. This receptor was taken from a female donor with breast cancer. Some clones in this sample may be carry-over from other donors' samples. The sample consisted of breast tumor tissue. The CDR3 DNA follows: TGTGCCAGCAGCTTAGGTCCGGGACAGGGATATGGCTACACCTTC. Protein sequence: CASSLGPGQGYGYTF.